This T cell receptor (beta chain) was recovered during a study of cytomegalovirus exposure and HLA in healthy donors. The PCR had 60 Vbeta and 13 Jbeta primers. The repertoire was sequenced with immunoSEQ multiplex PCR; TCRdb's copy has only in-frame clones and lacks some. There are under 200,000 clones in the sample; around 80% occur only once, and approximately 0.7% lies in the top ten. Germline CDR1 is SEHNR and CDR2 is FQNEAQ (reference sequence). V dropped 0 bases and J dropped 3; count of bases not matched to a gene: 3. This CDR3 contains 15 residues. General study results and limits: The majority of CMV-associated TCR beta chains were reported as apparently HLA-restricted in a later analysis. The productive fraction for most TCR beta V segments was about 87% or about 30% in an earlier analysis.

To note about this clone: Its antigen is currently unknown.

The sample comprised PBMCs. The chain has TRBV7-9 and TRBJ1-2; 8 positions agree with TRBD1. The sequence came from a woman aged 40 to 50 in good health and CMV-seronegative. The CDR3 protein is CASSLAGQGDYGYTF. CDR3 coding DNA: TGTGCCAGCAGCTTAGCCGGACAGGGCGACTATGGCTACACCTTC.